This TCR beta chain was found in a study of blood T cell repertoires in COVID-19 (dated by TCRdb to the early 2020s). Study-wide context: Collaborator samples came from the United States, Italy and Spain and covered acute and convalescent phases of COVID-19. A freely available public database, intended as a resource for researchers studying the immune response to SARS-CoV-2, is where the repertoires were released. The prospective study material was composed of cDNA or gDNA derived from T cells, B-cell-depleted T cells, or PBMCs. Samples were obtained from the ongoing ImmuneRACE study (first 160 participants) and from over a thousand subjects provided by 6 global collaborators. Where available, HLA class I and class II types were taken from metadata supplied by the sample provider and were not determined by assay-based typing. Subjects who had been exposed to COVID-19, were actively infected with it, or had recovered from it provided the deeply sampled blood TCRbeta repertoires that made up the dataset. Nearly every sample came with metadata listing a de-identified subject ID, COVID-19 status, age in years and sex.

Comment on this clone: The target of this receptor is not known. No base quality values were provided; no much bigger clone lies one nucleotide off.

Reading from cysteine to phenylalanine, the CDR3 counts 15 amino acids. Only CDR3 DNA remains: 45 bases, in frame from the first base. CDR1 and CDR2, per the germline V gene (reference sequence), are SGHNT and YYREEE. After removal of 3 bases from V and 0 bases from J, the junction retains 3 bases not matched to a gene. In Seattle, one collaborating source enrolled patients while the infection was active and tracked those patients longitudinally over the course of disease. The collaborating institutions used their own protocols to collect whole blood in K2EDTA tubes. Collaborator samples were shipped for TCRbeta analysis as frozen whole blood, isolated PBMCs, or DNA extracted from either sample type. Study-wide conclusions, independent of this receptor: The amount of clinical and demographic metadata varied by source and participant and was provided uncurated.

The immunoSEQ Assay, a bias-controlled multiplex PCR, was used to amplify TCRbeta CDR3 regions from genomic DNA. Turning to the authors' computational methods: Within the assay, amplification of reference gene primers was used to estimate how many nucleated cells each sample contained. To quantify the absolute abundance of each unique TCRbeta CDR3 rearrangement, sequence reads were collapsed and filtered. For each sample, productive Simpson clonality was calculated as the square root of Simpson's diversity index across productive rearrangements. In its TCRdb copy, this immuneACCESS table keeps in-frame sequences only and misses some clones. Where compared with another copy, unresolved V genes explain less than half of these, and the others have no known cause. D and trimming come from the DNA, and the V and J calls and clone size come from that table. Present in this sample are roughly 280,000 clones, around 84% of which were seen just once. The top ten hold about 5.2% of the sample.

This sequence originates from a woman aged 60-70 years with COVID-19, enrolled during active disease. Sequenced sample: peripheral blood. The sequence is built from TRBV5-4 and TRBJ2-1, and TRBD2 matches 7 of the central bases. The CDR3 loop reads CASSWGGSSYNEQFF. The DNA is TGTGCCAGCAGCTGGGGCGGGAGCTCCTACAATGAGCAGTTCTTC.